One and the same sample provided the 24 T cell receptor beta chains below, sequenced in a study of Graves' ophthalmopathy and Graves' hyperthyroidism. Amplified TCR beta CDR3 regions were obtained using RNA transcripts as template. The library came from an HTBI-primed first-round RT-PCR and a second-round multiplex PCR. One entry per CDR3 protein results from TCRdb running MiXCR on the multiplex PCR reads. The sample consists of about 620,000 distinct CDR3 sequences, approximately 21% of them appearing once. The sample taken for sequencing was peripheral blood. The source is a woman in her late teens or twenties with stable Graves' hyperthyroidism. Some clones in this sample may be carry-over from other donors' samples.

This clonotype was recorded at least ten times. The chain joins TRBV6-1 to TRBJ1-1; no reliable D call. This CDR3 comprises 13 residues. Trimming took 0 bases from V and 8 from J, leaving 10 bases between them. CDR1 and CDR2 from the germline V gene are MNHNS and SASEGT. CDR3 nucleotide sequence: TGTGCCAGCAGTGAAGCAGGGAGTTCCGAAGCTTTCTTT. Protein: CASSEAGSSEAFF.

Comment on this clonotype: Its ends do not fully match the called genes, so a read error is possible. The chain recombines TRBV12-3 or TRBV12-4 with TRBJ1-2; 9 bases line up with TRBD1. The CDR3 runs 14 residues. CDR3 in DNA: TGTGCCAGCAGTCCATTCTTCCGACAGGGGGATTGTTCCTTC. Translation gives CASSPFFRQGDCSF.

This clonotype was seen many times. The chain links TRBV27 to TRBJ1-1; D unclear. Germline V lookup: CDR1 MNHEY, CDR2 SMNVEV (reference sequence). Trimming cost V 5 bases and J 3 bases, with 13 bases left between them. CDR3 length: 14 amino acids. The CDR3 DNA reads as TGTGCCAGCAGTCCCCCTTTTCGGCACACTGAAGCTTTCTTT. Amino acid sequence: CASSPPFRHTEAFF.

The chain joins TRBV27 to TRBJ2-1; 8 positions agree with TRBD2. CDR1 is MNHEY and CDR2 is SMNVEV in the germline V gene (reference sequence). Losses at the gene ends were 7 bases for V and 4 bases for J; bases not matched to a gene: 9. The CDR3 consists of 15 residues. CDR3 in amino acids: CASTAQTSEYNEQFF. Written as DNA, the CDR3 is TGTGCCAGCACAGCGCAGACTAGCGAATACAATGAGCAGTTCTTC.

The rearrangement uses TRBV18 and TRBJ1-1, with a possible D match to TRBD1 (5 bases). Germline CDR1 and CDR2: KGHSH and LQKENI. With 4 bases removed from V and 1 base from J, the gap between germline ends came to 25 bases. CDR3 size: 19 residues. The CDR3 sequence is CASSLTLLGRASGNTEAFF. For the CDR3, the DNA is TGTGCCAGCTCACTAACCCTCTTAGGCAGGGCATCTGGGAACACTGAAGCTTTCTTT.

The chain combines TRBV6-1 with TRBJ2-5; D unclear. The tail of the sequence fits TRBJ2-7 better, so the J call may be wrong. This CDR3 region has 13 residues. The germline V gene encodes CDR1 MNHNS and CDR2 SASEGT. The CDR3, as DNA: TGTGCCAGCACTGTGCCGGAGTTCTACGAGCAGTACTTC. As protein: CASTVPEFYEQYF.

This clonotype was seen only once. This chain connects TRBV12-3 or TRBV12-4 to TRBJ1-5; no clear D gene. V lost 2 bases, J lost 1 base, and 15 bases lay in between. The CDR3 extends over 17 amino acids. The CDR3 coding sequence is TGTGCCAGCAGTTTAAATCGGGTTGGCCGCAGCAATCAGCCCCAGCATTTT. Its translation: CASSLNRVGRSNQPQHF.

This clonotype came up a few times. CDR3 region: CASSYPPVLEDYGYTF. CDR3 in DNA: TGTGCCAGCAGTTACCCCCCAGTCCTGGAGGACTATGGCTACACCTTC. The chain combines TRBV6-5 with TRBJ1-2; D is ambiguous. Trimming took 2 bases from V and 3 from J, leaving 16 bases between them. Looked up from germline, CDR1 is MNHEY and CDR2 is SVGAGI. The CDR3 consists of 16 residues.

This clonotype has more than one count but fewer than ten. This chain connects TRBV27 to TRBJ2-7, with D maybe TRBD1 (6 bases). CDR3 length: 12 residues. Deletions cut 9 bases from V and 4 bases from J, with 13 bases between. Germline CDR1 is MNHEY and CDR2 is SMNVEV (reference sequence). CDR3 sequence: CASKTGYYEQYF. The CDR3 DNA follows: TGTGCCAGTAAGACAGGCTATTACGAGCAGTACTTC.

The sample holds a few counts of this clonotype. V and J are TRBV7-8 and TRBJ1-2; D remains unclear. Trimming cost V 0 bases and J 4 bases, with 12 bases left between them. The CDR3 has 15 amino acids. Per the germline V gene, CDR1 is SGHVS and CDR2 is FQNEAQ. The CDR3 reads CASSLAVSWTYGYTF. In DNA form, the CDR3 reads TGTGCCAGCAGCTTAGCGGTTTCATGGACCTATGGCTACACCTTC.

This rearrangement joins TRBV6-2 or TRBV6-3 to TRBJ2-2; 12 nucleotides match TRBD2. The ends lost 4 bases at V and 6 bases at J; junction bases unmatched: 6. This CDR3 has 16 residues. The germline V gene encodes CDR1 MNHEY and CDR2 SVGEGT. Here the CDR3 DNA reads TGTGCCAGCAGTTTCTCGACTAGCGGGAGACCCGGGGAGCTGTTTTTT. This gives the protein CASSFSTSGRPGELFF.

The chain employs TRBV7-9 and TRBJ1-2; a weak D match, TRBD1 (5 bases). Trimming cost V 3 bases and J 3 bases, with 14 bases left between them. This CDR3 has 15 amino acids. Per the germline V gene, CDR1 is SEHNR and CDR2 is FQNEAQ (reference sequence). The CDR3 DNA sequence: TGTGCCAGCAGCTTGTCATTCGACAGCTACTATGGCTACACCTTC. Protein sequence: CASSLSFDSYYGYTF. The whole variable domain, filled in from reference TRBV7-9 and TRBJ1-2, reads DTGVSQNPRHKITKRGQNVTFRCDPISEHNRLYWYRQTLGQGPEFLTYFQNEAQLEKSRLLSDRFSAERPKGSFSTLEIQRTEQGDSAMYLCASSLSFDSYYGYTFGSGTRLTVV.

In its sample, this clonotype was seen a few times. The chain has TRBV27 and TRBJ2-7, with 11 bases that match TRBD2. Germline CDR1 reads MNHEY; CDR2 reads SMNVEV (reference sequence). The CDR3 has 14 amino acids. V dropped 5 bases and J dropped 5; count of bases not matched to a gene: 5. The CDR3 protein is CASSMPGLADEQYF. The CDR3 DNA follows: TGTGCCAGCAGTATGCCGGGACTAGCGGACGAGCAGTACTTC.

The table lists this clonotype with many counts. The J gene is TRBJ2-2, the V gene TRBV6-1; 7 nucleotides match TRBD2. The CDR3 is 14 residues long. CDR1 and CDR2 (germline): MNHNS, SASEGT. Germline trimming cut 10 bases from V and 0 bases from J; bases unmatched to any gene: 5. Here the CDR3 reads CAILGGTNTGELFF. The CDR3 region has the DNA TGTGCCATCCTCGGGGGGACGAACACCGGGGAGCTGTTTTTT.

The rearrangement joins TRBV3-1 to TRBJ1-1; D may be TRBD1 (6 bases). Trimming cost V 8 bases and J 5 bases, with 15 bases left between them. The CDR3 spans 13 residues. Germline V gene data show CDR1 as LGHDT and CDR2 as YNNKEL (reference sequence). CDR3 in DNA: TGTGCCAGCGGGGGGGGCAGGTGGACTGAAGCTTTCTTT. This encodes CASGGGRWTEAFF.

Many counts were recorded for this clonotype. This rearrangement joins TRBV6-2 or TRBV6-3 to TRBJ2-7; no clear D. Germline loops: CDR1 MNHEY, CDR2 SVGEGT. The CDR3 is made up of 14 amino acids. V lost 6 bases and J lost 4, with 16 bases in between. The CDR3 DNA is TGTGCCAGCAGCAACGGACCAGCCCCTTACGAGCAGTACTTC. Translated: CASSNGPAPYEQYF.

This clonotype was seen once. The V gene is TRBV20-1, the J gene TRBJ1-2, with a weak D call TRBD1 (5 bases). Per germline, CDR1 DFQATT and CDR2 SNEGSKA (reference sequence). Deletions cut 5 bases from V and 4 bases from J, with 14 bases between. This CDR3 is built from 13 residues. CDR3 nucleotide sequence: TGCAGTGCTGCCCCAGGGAGAACCTATGGCTACACCTTC. It yields the protein CSAAPGRTYGYTF.

This clonotype came up a few times. The rearrangement joins TRBV11-2 to TRBJ1-1, with D perhaps matching TRBD1 (6 bases). V lost 5 bases and J 1 base, leaving 14 bases between the germline ends. Germline CDR1 SGHAT, CDR2 FQNNGV. The CDR3 totals 15 residues. CDR3 region: CASSGGATGNTEAFF. The CDR3 DNA reads TGTGCCAGCAGCGGAGGTGCGACAGGGAACACTGAAGCTTTCTTT.

The J gene is TRBJ2-7, the V gene TRBV12-5; the D gene could be TRBD1 or TRBD2 (5 bases each). Trimming shortened V by 0 bases and J by 5 bases, and 17 bases separated the two germline ends. This CDR3 comprises 16 residues. Germline lookup yields CDR1 LGHNT and CDR2 FRNRAP. CDR3 in amino acids: CASGLVAGTAIDEQYF. CDR3 in DNA: TGTGCTAGTGGTTTGGTAGCCGGGACCGCAATCGACGAGCAGTACTTC. Together with reference TRBV12-5 and TRBJ2-7, the CDR3 gives the full variable domain: DARVTQTPRHKVTEMGQEVTMRCQPILGHNTVFWYRQTMMQGLELLAYFRNRAPLDDSGMPKDRFSAEMPDATLATLKIQPSEPRDSAVYFCASGLVAGTAIDEQYFGPGTRLTVT.

This chain connects TRBV20-1 to TRBJ2-5, with D possibly matching TRBD2 (7 bases). The CDR3 is made up of 15 amino acids. Per the germline V gene, CDR1 is DFQATT and CDR2 is SNEGSKA (reference sequence). Trimming removed 3 bases from V and 4 bases from J, with 18 bases in between. CDR3 sequence reads: CSASPMGGGGETQYF. CDR3 DNA sequence: TGCAGTGCTAGTCCAATGGGCGGGGGCGGAGAGACCCAGTACTTC.

This clonotype was observed at least ten times. CDR3 in DNA: TGCGCCAGCAGTTGGGACAACTCCTACGAGCAGTACTTC. As protein: CASSWDNSYEQYF. The chain carries TRBV5-1 and TRBJ2-7; D possibly corresponds to TRBD1 (6 bases). The germline V gene has CDR1 SGHRS and CDR2 YFSETQ. This CDR3 contains 13 residues. The V end was cut by 5 bases, the J end by 0 bases, with 9 bases between.

This clonotype was recorded at least ten times. V gene TRBV24-1 combines with J gene TRBJ2-4; D gene ambiguous. The V and J ends lost 4 bases and 9 bases respectively, with 9 bases between them. Germline assignment: CDR1 KGHDR and CDR2 SFDVKD. The CDR3 consists of 12 residues. The DNA for the CDR3 is TGTGCCACCAGTGACTCCCCGGGCATTCAGTACTTC. Protein sequence: CATSDSPGIQYF.

This clonotype has a count of ten or more. V and J are TRBV11-2 and TRBJ2-5, with 16 bases aligning to TRBD2. Germline V lookup: CDR1 SGHAT, CDR2 FQNNGV. Trimming removed 4 bases from V and 6 bases from J; junction bases left unmatched: 11. This CDR3 is built from 18 residues. CDR3 sequence: CASSWVGTSGRVSKTQYF. For the CDR3, the DNA is TGTGCCAGCAGCTGGGTTGGGACTAGCGGGAGGGTTTCGAAGACCCAGTACTTC. The complete variable domain, with remaining parts taken from reference TRBV11-2 and TRBJ2-5, reads EAGVAQSPRYKIIEKRQSVAFWCNPISGHATLYWYQQILGQGPKLLIQFQNNGVVDDSQLPKDRFSAERLKGVDSTLKIQPAKLEDSAVYLCASSWVGTSGRVSKTQYFGPGTRLLVL.

This clonotype occurred many times. J is TRBJ1-3 and V is TRBV7-2; D is unresolved. This CDR3 spans 13 amino acids. Trimming removed 5 bases from V and 4 bases from J, with 9 bases in between. Germline CDR1 SGHTA, CDR2 FQGNSA. CDR3 bases: TGTGCCAGCAGCCGAGGTTTAGGAAACACCATATATTTT. Its translation is CASSRGLGNTIYF.